Shown below are 8 T cell receptor beta chains from a single sample sequenced in a study of blood T cell repertoires in COVID-19. The method was immunoSEQ multiplex PCR; TCRdb's version includes in-frame clones alone and lacks a portion of them. The data hold about 170,000 clones, with approximately 89% observed a single time. The sample was PBMCs or T cells enriched from blood (not recorded which). Receptor source: a woman younger than 35 who had recovered from COVID-19.

The chain recombines TRBV27 with TRBJ1-1, with D perhaps TRBD1 (6 bases). Germline loops: CDR1 MNHEY, CDR2 SMNVEV (reference sequence). This CDR3 has 14 amino acids. Trimming pared 5 bases from V and 1 base from J, leaving 11 bases between. The CDR3 DNA reads as TGTGCCAGCAGTGGAAGGGGGGGGAACACTGAAGCTTTCTTT. This translates into CASSGRGGNTEAFF.

V is TRBV27 and J is TRBJ1-2; D is ambiguous. Trimming removed 7 bases at V and 4 bases at J, with 7 bases between. This CDR3 is 11 amino acids long. CDR1 MNHEY and CDR2 SMNVEV come from the germline V gene (reference sequence). DNA for the CDR3: TGTGCCAGCATATCAGTCTATGGCTACACCTTC. Residues: CASISVYGYTF.

Only one count was recorded for this clone. The V call is TRBV28, the J call TRBJ2-7; D perhaps matches TRBD1 (6 bases). V was shortened by 2 bases and J by 6 bases, with 14 bases between the two germline ends. From germline, CDR1 is MDHEN and CDR2 SYDVKM. The CDR3 is 14 amino acids. DNA of the CDR3: TGTGCCAGCAGTTTAGTTACCACAGGGTTCGAGCAGTACTTC. Protein product: CASSLVTTGFEQYF.

The chain joins TRBV6-2 or TRBV6-3 to TRBJ2-5, with D perhaps TRBD2 (5 bases). This CDR3 is built from 15 residues. The germline V and J ends were trimmed by 1 base and 5 bases, with 14 bases remaining between them. Germline V gene sequence: CDR1 MNHEY, CDR2 SVGEGT. The CDR3 sequence is CASSYLRDLRETQYF. CDR3 bases: TGTGCCAGCAGTTACTTGAGGGATCTCAGGGAGACCCAGTACTTC.

With respect to this clone: The junction shows a germline mismatch at one end, possibly a read error. The J gene is TRBJ2-1, the V gene TRBV7-7; 9 positions match TRBD2. CDR3 length: 15 residues. Germline loops: CDR1 SSHAT, CDR2 FNYEAQ (reference sequence). The CDR3 DNA follows: TGTGCTAGCAGCAAAGTAGCGGGAGCCCGGGGTGAGCAGTTCTTC. Translation gives CASSKVAGARGEQFF. Drawing the rest from reference TRBV7-7 and TRBJ2-1, the complete variable domain is GAGVSQSPRYKVTKRGQDVTLRCDPISSHATLYWYQQALGQGPEFLTYFNYEAQPDKSGLPSDRFSAERPEGSISTLTIQRTEQRDSAMYRCASSKVAGARGEQFFGPGTRLTVL.

The chain links TRBV29-1 to TRBJ2-1; 9 bases match TRBD1. Germline loops: CDR1 SQVTM, CDR2 ANQGSEA. The CDR3 extends over 14 amino acids. J gave up 2 bases and V 4 bases, and 3 bases lay outside the gene matches. CDR3 protein: CSVGGTGPYNEQFF. The DNA of the CDR3 is TGCAGCGTTGGGGGGACAGGGCCCTACAATGAGCAGTTCTTC.

This clone showed up just once. V gene TRBV30 combines with J gene TRBJ1-1, with 7 bases that match TRBD1. This CDR3 contains 12 residues. The ends lost 8 bases at V and 4 bases at J; junction bases unmatched: 7. CDR1 and CDR2 (germline): GTSNPN, SVGIG (reference sequence). The CDR3 DNA sequence: TGTGCCCGTGACAGGGTCGGCACTGAAGCTTTCTTT. It translates to CARDRVGTEAFF.

The J gene is TRBJ2-5, the V gene TRBV6-1; 11 bases fit TRBD1. The CDR3 spans 16 residues. Trimming removed 3 bases from V and 2 bases from J; junction bases left unmatched: 5. Germline-derived CDR1 and CDR2 are MNHNS and SASEGT. CDR3 residues: CASSDTRDRGQETQYF. The CDR3, as DNA: TGTGCCAGCAGTGACACCAGGGACAGGGGGCAAGAGACCCAGTACTTC.